This TCR beta chain came from a study of human T cells and chemical hapten exposure (dated by TCRdb to about 2021). Background on the whole study: For sensitization, 2% DPC in acetone was applied to a roughly 2 cm by roughly 2 cm area of upper inner arm skin. In alopecia patients, the study followed how the peripheral blood TCR repertoire changed in vivo over primary and secondary sensitization to diphenylcyclopropenone (DPC), a hapten. Patch testing was done on the upper back using Finn chambers containing 0.01% DPC, and results were scored after 6 days according to International Contact Dermatitis Research Group standards. Blood was sampled from patients pre-sensitization (week 0) and at 2, 6 and about 24 weeks after DPC sensitization. The mostly female patient cohort included alopecia areata with under or over 50% scalp involvement, alopecia totalis and alopecia universalis. Blood for TCR sequencing was provided by twenty-nine alopecia patients at one to four time points (pre-sensitization, 2, 6 and 24 weeks). Patients additionally received weekly therapeutic DPC doses to the scalp throughout the approximately 22-week study period. Libraries were combined into a pool for sequencing, and differences in TCR yield between samples came mainly from small differences in library volumes within the pool. Overall results and qualifications from the work: After repeated subsampling, the strength of the expansion versus patch-test correlation and the threshold at which it became significant changed. DPC sensitization did not change the number of TCRs with a frequency above 1 in 1000, and there was no evidence of changes in global repertoire structure. Significantly more large CDR3 similarity clusters were formed by expanded TCRs than by pre-sensitization or healthy control sets, consistent with antigen-driven responses. The number of PT1 expanded TCRs positively correlated with patch test score, significant at thresholds 8, 16 and 32 but not 4. Because every patient had alopecia, a presumed autoimmune disease, the patients' immune response might differ from that of healthy individuals.

Library construction relied on RACE. The run used a NextSeq 500. During library preparation, unique molecular identifiers were attached to individual cDNA molecules so that TCRs could be counted in a quantitative, reproducible way. Both TCR alpha and TCR beta chains were sequenced from each blood RNA sample. Turning to the authors' computational methods: The median number of TCRs per sample was over 85,000, ranging from about 23,224 to 750,000. The Decombinator software suite was used to annotate the V, J and CDR3 of the TCR reads. For the PS versus PT1 abundance plots, all samples were subsampled to the same number of TCRs (28,000). Expanded TCRs were defined as absent before sensitization and observed at least eight times at the 2-week time point. TCRdb redid the processing of the public reads, applying fastp at Q25 and MiXCR, and retained in-frame beta chains. Identical CDR3 protein sequences are pooled into one entry, listed with their most common genes and DNA. TCRdb assigned the V and J calls; the authors' analysis was not used. The sample table contains tens of thousands of distinct CDR3 sequences; only one count was recorded for about 9% of them. Around 3% of the sample belongs to the ten largest clones.

This specimen's time point label, per the study, means: patch test 2, 6 weeks after DPC sensitization. The sample's treatment or condition label, in plain terms: therapeutic diphenylcyclopropenone sensitization with weekly scalp DPC. Blood at each patch-test visit was drawn before the patch test was applied. To be eligible, patients had to be aged 18 to 70, diagnosed with alopecia and judged suitable for DPC therapy, while pregnant patients were excluded. Total RNA was extracted from unfractionated whole blood collected in Tempus Blood RNA tubes. This clonotype was recorded a few times. The antigen it recognizes is unknown. Within one base of it there is no much larger clone, and no base qualities were kept. For CDR1 and CDR2, the germline V gene (reference sequence) lists LGHDT and YNNKEL. From the cysteine through the phenylalanine, the CDR3 covers 13 amino acids. Only the CDR3 region is kept as DNA, spanning 39 bases read in frame from base 1. Trimming takes 1 base from V and 8 bases from J, and the germline ends sit 9 bases apart.

This clonotype was sampled from a woman aged 45-65 years with alopecia areata. Some clones in this sample may be carry-over from other donors' samples. The rearranged chain carries TRBV3-1 and TRBJ2-1; 6 matching bases give a weak D call of TRBD1. The starting material was whole blood, obtained in connection with sensitization to the hapten diphenylcyclopropenone (DPC). Here the CDR3 is given as CASSQGPGDEQFF. The DNA sequence is TGTGCCAGCAGCCAAGGGCCAGGGGATGAGCAGTTCTTC.